The 12 T cell receptor beta chains reported below all come from one sample, sequenced in a study of blood T cells in healthy people across ages (dated by TCRdb to the mid-2010s). The library came from 5' RACE. The run used an Illumina HiSeq 2500. A second PCR of roughly 7 to 11 cycles was performed with a sample-barcoded 5' primer and a J-beta primer mix. In TCRdb, the public reads were trimmed at Q25 with fastp and aligned with MiXCR, with productive beta chains retained. Every distinct CDR3 protein forms one entry, paired with its most common genes and DNA. The sample table shows some 640,000 distinct CDR3 sequences, and about 30% are seen once. The top ten constitute more than 15% of the sample. The specimen sequenced was blood. These receptors were obtained from a woman of 80 years or more in good health.

This sequence joins TRBV27 and TRBJ2-2; D gene ambiguous. Germline lookup yields CDR1 MNHEY and CDR2 SMNVEV (reference sequence). Between the trimmed V and J ends, which lost 3 bases and 1 base, there was a span of 9 bases. CDR3 length equals 15 residues. DNA of the CDR3: TGTGCCAGCAGTTTTCGGAAGGGGAACACCGGGGAGCTGTTTTTT. It translates to CASSFRKGNTGELFF.

This clonotype was counted many times. Here the CDR3 reads CASSTRDNYNEQFF. CDR3 DNA sequence: TGTGCCAGCAGCACCCGGGACAACTACAATGAGCAGTTCTTC. V is TRBV11-2 and J is TRBJ2-1; a possible D gene is TRBD1 (6 bases). The length of the CDR3 is 14 residues. Germline V gene lookup returns CDR1 SGHAT and CDR2 FQNNGV. V lost 5 bases and J 3 bases, leaving 11 bases between the germline ends.

Concerning this clonotype itself: This may be a read error, as it is one base from a much larger clone. The chain recombines TRBV28 with TRBJ1-5; TRBD1 is a possible D gene (6 bases). The germline V and J ends were trimmed by 4 bases and 3 bases, with 22 bases remaining between them. The CDR3 totals 18 residues. Germline V gives CDR1 MDHEN, CDR2 SYDVKM. The CDR3 sequence is CASSSGEVWLGSNQPQHF. The DNA of the CDR3 is TGTGCCAGCAGTTCAGGGGAAGTGTGGTTAGGGTCCAATCAGCCCCAGCATTTT.

This clonotype was recorded many times. The rearrangement links TRBV10-3 to TRBJ1-2, with 9 bases that match TRBD1. After removal of 8 bases from V and 8 bases from J, the junction contained 12 bases not matched to a gene. There are 14 residues in the CDR3. CDR1 is ENHRY and CDR2 is SYGVKD in the germline V gene. In DNA form, the CDR3 reads TGTGCCATCGGGGGGCGTTCCGGGACAGGGGGCTACACCTTC. Translating gives CAIGGRSGTGGYTF.

This clonotype showed up many times. This sequence joins TRBV9 and TRBJ2-7; D possibly uses TRBD1 or TRBD2 (5 bases each). V was pared by 4 bases and J by 4 bases, with 15 bases between. This CDR3 region has 14 residues. CDR1 and CDR2 from the germline V gene are SGDLS and YYNGEE. Written as DNA, the CDR3 is TGTGCCAGCAGCTCGGGACGGCTAAATTACGAGCAGTACTTC. Protein sequence: CASSSGRLNYEQYF.

The V call is TRBV6-6, the J call TRBJ1-3; D remains unclear. V gave up 4 bases and J gave up 0 bases, with 10 bases separating them. CDR1 and CDR2 (germline): MNHNY, SVGAGI (reference sequence). This CDR3 has 15 residues. The CDR3 protein is CASSSDFFSGNTIYF. CDR3 in DNA: TGTGCCAGCAGTTCGGACTTTTTCTCTGGAAACACCATATATTTT.

This clonotype was seen many times. The rearrangement joins TRBV7-8 to TRBJ2-1; TRBD1 matches 8 bases. Germline V lookup: CDR1 SGHVS, CDR2 FQNEAQ. Trimming cost V 3 bases and J 6 bases; bases outside gene matches: 7. The CDR3 is 15 amino acids. CDR3 in DNA: TGTGCCAGCAGCTTTCTCTGGACAGGGTCCAATGAGCAGTTCTTC. Its protein is CASSFLWTGSNEQFF.

In regard to this clonotype: Being one base from a much bigger clone, this may be a read error. This chain joins TRBV12-3 or TRBV12-4 and TRBJ1-5, with TRBD1 identical over 10 bases. This CDR3 contains 15 residues. As DNA, the CDR3 is TGTGCCGGCAGTACCGACAGGGGGCTGAATCAGCCCCAGCATTTT. It encodes CAGSTDRGLNQPQHF.

Concerning this clonotype: This clone may be a read error of a much larger clone one base away. The V and J genes are TRBV20-1 and TRBJ2-3; 13 positions match TRBD2. The CDR3 contains 14 residues. Germline V gene lookup returns CDR1 DFQATT and CDR2 SNEGSKA (reference sequence). The CDR3 spells CGAPGTSGADTQYF. The CDR3 DNA follows: TGCGGTGCCCCCGGGACTAGCGGGGCAGATACGCAGTATTTT.

The V gene is TRBV5-1, the J gene TRBJ2-7, with D hard to call. Per the germline V gene, CDR1 is SGHRS and CDR2 is YFSETQ. V was pared by 0 bases and J by 4 bases, with 11 bases between. This CDR3 has 14 residues. DNA for the CDR3: TGCGCCAGCAGCTTGGGAGCGCAGGTATACGAGCAGTACTTC. Translation: CASSLGAQVYEQYF. The variable domain in full, completed from reference TRBV5-1 and TRBJ2-7, reads KAGVTQTPRYLIKTRGQQVTLSCSPISGHRSVSWYQQTPGQGLQFLFEYFSETQRNKGNFPGRFSGRQFSNSRSEMNVSTLELGDSALYLCASSLGAQVYEQYFGPGTRLTVT.

This clonotype was counted a few times. The rearrangement joins TRBV9 to TRBJ1-3; D might be TRBD1 (5 bases). In germline, CDR1 is SGDLS, CDR2 YYNGEE. Trimming left V 4 bases short and J 0 bases short, with 14 bases between. The CDR3 runs to 16 residues. CDR3 in amino acids: CASSPRDASSGNTIYF. CDR3 DNA: TGTGCCAGCAGCCCCCGGGACGCCAGCTCTGGAAACACCATATATTTT. Drawing the rest from reference TRBV9 and TRBJ1-3, the complete variable domain is DSGVTQTPKHLITATGQRVTLRCSPRSGDLSVYWYQQSLDQGLQFLIQYYNGEERAKGNILERFSAQQFPDLHSELNLSSLELGDSALYFCASSPRDASSGNTIYFGEGSWLTVV.

This clonotype has ten or more counts. The chain is built from TRBV12-3 or TRBV12-4 and TRBJ2-7, with D perhaps matching TRBD1 (5 bases). The CDR3 extends over 13 amino acids. V was trimmed by 5 bases and J by 1 base, leaving 9 bases between them. The CDR3 DNA follows: TGTGCCAGCAGTCGCGGACAATCCTACGAGCAGTACTTC. Protein sequence: CASSRGQSYEQYF.